Reported below is one TCR beta chain. Its antigen is undetermined. The entry originates in a study of beta chain features in type 1 diabetes. Whole-study findings and limits: Researchers report that Type 1 diabetes patients had moderately but significantly shorter TCRB CDR3s across all four CD4+ subsets. Within patients, naive, central memory and Treg TCRB repertoires seemed more similar than within healthy donors.

The V and J ends lost 5 bases and 6 bases respectively, with 15 bases between them. CDR1 is SEHNR, CDR2 FQNEAQ, per germline (reference sequence). The CDR3 is 14 residues long. Reverse transcription of all isolated RNA meant that expressed TCRB transcripts were sequenced. Produced via immunoSEQ multiplex PCR; TCRdb's table is partial and in-frame only. The sample holds roughly 180,000 clones; roughly an eighth are singletons and the top ten take 0.62%. The TCR sequence derives from a young woman in good health. The chain joins TRBV7-9 to TRBJ2-3; D remains unclear. Source material: central memory CD4+ T cells from blood. CDR3 region: CASSPERGWDTQYF. CDR3 coding DNA: TGTGCCAGCAGCCCCGAGAGAGGATGGGATACGCAGTATTTT.